A selection of T cell receptor beta chains follows, all from one sample in a study of cytomegalovirus exposure and HLA in healthy donors. Here immunoSEQ multiplex PCR was the method, and the copy in TCRdb shows in-frame clones only, minus some. The sample shows about 180,000 clones, 80% of them seen only once. Sample: PBMCs. All receptors come from a young man in good health and CMV-seropositive. Each CDR3 is given with its conserved first and last residue. D genes are given only for firm matches. Not all rows give a size; the values are once, few, many and, for expanded clones, a class.

>NA|TRBJ2-7|NA|15|TRBV27
CASSLLGHGTYEQYF
TGTGCCAGCAGTTTGTTGGGACATGGAACCTACGAGCAGTACTTC
>NA|TRBJ2-5|TRBD2|13|TRBV10-3
CAIRSSGGETQYF
TGTGCCATCAGATCTAGCGGGGGGGAGACCCAGTACTTC
>NA|TRBJ2-2|NA|13|TRBV7-9
CASSLFSLGELFF
TGTGCCAGCAGCTTATTCTCTCTCGGGGAGCTGTTTTTT
>NA|TRBJ2-3|NA|13|TRBV5-1
CASSLAPSDTQYF
TGCGCCAGCAGCTTAGCGCCGTCAGATACGCAGTATTTT
>few|TRBJ2-3|NA|11|TRBV6-5
CASTRLDTQYF
TGTGCCAGCACCCGTCTGGATACGCAGTATTTT
>NA|TRBJ2-7|NA|16|TRBV11-2
CASSPRGAVYSYEQYF
TGTGCCAGCAGCCCCCGTGGGGCAGTTTACTCCTACGAGCAGTACTTC
>NA|TRBJ2-6|TRBD1|18|TRBV5-1
CASSPRTGVGSGANVLTF
TGCGCCAGCAGCCCGAGAACAGGGGTCGGCTCTGGGGCCAACGTCCTGACTTTC
>NA|TRBJ1-2|NA|14|TRBV5-1
CASSLATGLDGYTF
TGCGCCAGCAGCTTGGCTACAGGGTTGGATGGCTACACCTTC
>NA|TRBJ1-1|NA|14|TRBV4-3
CASSHPARGTEAFF
TGCGCCAGCAGCCACCCGGCGCGAGGCACTGAAGCTTTCTTT
>NA|TRBJ2-3|NA|12|TRBV2
CASSVWRNTQYF
TGTGCCAGCAGTGTATGGAGAAATACGCAGTATTTT
>NA|TRBJ2-2|NA|15|TRBV18
CASSPVLGDTGELFF
TGTGCCAGCTCACCGGTCCTCGGGGACACCGGGGAGCTGTTTTTT
>NA|TRBJ1-2|NA|13|TRBV4-3
CASSQERQDGYTF
TGCGCCAGCAGCCAAGAGAGACAGGATGGCTACACCTTC
>NA|TRBJ1-1|TRBD1|14|TRBV7-6
CASSSQGAGTEAFF
TGTGCCAGCAGCTCGCAGGGGGCGGGGACTGAAGCTTTCTTT
>NA|TRBJ1-5|NA|15|TRBV4-1
CASSQDLEWVEPQHF
TGCGCCAGCAGCCAAGACCTGGAGTGGGTTGAGCCCCAGCATTTT
>NA|TRBJ2-3|NA|17|TRBV11-2
CASSLRLSVSGTDTQYF
TGTGCCAGCAGCTTAAGACTTAGCGTGTCAGGCACAGATACGCAGTATTTT